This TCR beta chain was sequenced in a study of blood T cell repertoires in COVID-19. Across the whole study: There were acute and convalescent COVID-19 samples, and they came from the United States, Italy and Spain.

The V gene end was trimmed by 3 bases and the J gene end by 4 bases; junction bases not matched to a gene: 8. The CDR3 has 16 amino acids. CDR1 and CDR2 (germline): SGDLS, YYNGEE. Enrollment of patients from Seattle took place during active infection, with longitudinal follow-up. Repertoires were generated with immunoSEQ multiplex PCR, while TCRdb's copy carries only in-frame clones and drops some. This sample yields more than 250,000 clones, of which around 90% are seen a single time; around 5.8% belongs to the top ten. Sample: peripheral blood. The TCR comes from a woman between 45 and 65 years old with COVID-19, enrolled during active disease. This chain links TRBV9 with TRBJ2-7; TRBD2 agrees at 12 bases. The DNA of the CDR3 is TGTGCCAGCAGCGCCACCATGGGACTAGCGGGTTACGAGCAGTACTTC. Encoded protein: CASSATMGLAGYEQYF.